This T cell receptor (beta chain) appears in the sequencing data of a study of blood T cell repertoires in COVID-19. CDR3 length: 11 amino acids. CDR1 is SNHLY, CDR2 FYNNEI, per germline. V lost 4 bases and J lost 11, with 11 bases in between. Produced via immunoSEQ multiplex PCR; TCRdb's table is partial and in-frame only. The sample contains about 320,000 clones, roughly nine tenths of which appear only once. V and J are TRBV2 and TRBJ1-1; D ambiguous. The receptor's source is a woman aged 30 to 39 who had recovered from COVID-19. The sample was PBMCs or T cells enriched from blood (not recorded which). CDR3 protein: CASSVLPGAFF. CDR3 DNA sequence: TGTGCCAGCAGTGTTTTACCCGGGGCTTTCTTT.